This T cell receptor beta chain was documented in a study of shared clonotypes between healthy human individuals. Whole-study results and caveats: Sampling covered nothing but blood. Tissue TCR repertoires likely differ from those found in blood.

As for this clone: Its antigen is undetermined.

Genomic DNA per cell subset filled all wells of several immunoSEQ plates. Data came from immunoSEQ multiplex PCR; TCRdb stores just in-frame clones and leaves some out. Of around 1.6 million clones in the sample, roughly 98% are singletons; the top ten hold about 0.45%. The CDR3 is made up of 14 amino acids. With 5 bases removed from V and 1 base from J, the gap between germline ends came to 8 bases. Germline values: CDR1 SGHTA, CDR2 FQGNSA. This clonotype was obtained from a young man in good health. This chain uses TRBV7-2 with TRBJ1-4; maybe TRBD1 (6 bases). The material sequenced was naive CD4+ T cells sorted from blood. Stated subset: CD45RA+ positively selected. The CDR3 is CASSPDRTNEKLFF. In nucleotides, the CDR3 is TGTGCCAGCAGCCCGGACAGAACTAATGAAAAACTGTTTTTT. The variable domain in full, with the rest retrieved from reference TRBV7-2 and TRBJ1-4, is GAGVSQSPSNKVTEKGKDVELRCDPISGHTALYWYRQSLGQGLEFLIYFQGNSAPDKSGLPSDRFSAERTGGSVSTLTIQRTQQEDSAVYLCASSPDRTNEKLFFGSGTQLSVL.